The entry below describes one T cell receptor (beta chain). This CDR3 fails to terminate in the conserved phenylalanine or tryptophan, so it likely reflects a read error. There are 15 residues in the CDR3. Per the germline V gene, CDR1 is SGHVS and CDR2 is FQNEAQ. No cell sorting was done before RNA was extracted from the tissue. More than 3 cm separated this lung sample from the edge of the tumor. This sample is part of a study of tumor and adjacent non-tumor tissue in lung cancer. Across the study: Samples averaged about 3.8 million productive TCRbeta reads each.

A modified ARM-PCR protocol with three rounds of nested PCR amplified TCRbeta. TCRdb reanalysed the multiplex PCR reads using MiXCR and keeps one entry per CDR3 protein. The table has about 80,000 distinct CDR3 sequences, 70% to 90% seen once. V gene TRBV7-8 combines with J gene TRBJ1-5; TRBD1 matches at 8 bases. The source is a man aged 55 to 69 with non-small cell lung cancer. Input material: distant non-tumor lung tissue. CDR3 in DNA: TGTGCCAGCAGCGTGGACAGGGTTAGCAATCAGTCCCAGCATTCT. It yields the protein CASSVDRVSNQSQHS.